What follows describes a single T cell receptor (beta chain). The antigen it binds to is not known. No base qualities exist here, and no much larger clone lies one base off it. The record originates from a study of technical replicates of blood from a handful of donors (dated by TCRdb to the late 2010s). Receptors were amplified or captured by the immunoSEQ multiplex PCR assay. The table comes from immuneACCESS by way of TCRdb, which keeps in-frame sequences with V and J called. Part of the clones is missing from these tables; in studies checked, under half for an unresolved V gene and the rest for unknown reasons. Here the sample has about 59,000 clones; around 93% occur a single time. The ten biggest clones cover around 4.2% of the sample. CDR1 and CDR2 are drawn from the germline V gene (reference sequence): SEHNR, FQNEAQ. From the cysteine through the phenylalanine, the CDR3 covers 15 amino acids. Just the 45-base CDR3 DNA is kept, in frame starting at base 1. V lost 4 bases and J lost 0 bases; the stretch between them is 10 bases long.

Sequenced input: PBMCs. The sequence derives from a human donor in good health. Some clones in this sample may be carry-over from other donors' samples. The chain is assembled from TRBV7-9 and TRBJ2-1, with an unclear D gene assignment. This receptor has the CDR3 CASSSQHHSYNEQFF. The sequence in DNA is TGTGCCAGCAGCTCGCAACACCACTCCTACAATGAGCAGTTCTTC.